A single sample is the source of the 9 T cell receptor beta chains below, sequenced in a study of spatial heterogeneity in lung cancer. Documented time point: sample taken at primary tumor resection. Study results and caveats: The number of expanded tumor alpha and beta chains correlated with mutation number.

The antigens of these receptors remain unknown. TCRdb used MiXCR to reprocess the 5' RACE reads, holding one entry per CDR3 protein. Of 7,000 to 8,500 distinct CDR3 sequences listed, roughly a tenth are singletons. The sequences come from lung tumor tissue, collected at surgery. The receptors stem from a male donor with early-stage non-small cell lung cancer.

This clonotype rates as large. The V gene is TRBV28, the J gene TRBJ2-7; D uncertain. Trimming took 8 bases from V and 3 from J, leaving 14 bases between them. This CDR3 is 13 amino acids long. Germline assignment: CDR1 MDHEN and CDR2 SYDVKM. CDR3 sequence reads: CASSTPEYYEQYF. CDR3 in DNA: TGTGCCAGCTCCACCCCCGAGTACTACGAGCAGTACTTC.

This clonotype was detected ten times or more. The chain combines TRBV7-2 with TRBJ2-1; weak D call: TRBD1 (5 bases). CDR3 size: 14 residues. V was shortened by 4 bases and J by 3 bases, with 10 bases between the two germline ends. Germline assignment: CDR1 SGHTA and CDR2 FQGNSA. CDR3 in amino acids: CASSSPTDYNEQFF. CDR3 in DNA: TGTGCCAGCAGCTCCCCGACAGACTACAATGAGCAGTTCTTC.

The gene calls are TRBV5-5 and TRBJ2-1, with D unresolved. The CDR3 is 13 amino acids. Germline CDR1 reads SGHKS; CDR2 reads YYEKEE (reference sequence). The V and J ends lost 4 bases and 10 bases respectively, with 15 bases between them. The CDR3 DNA sequence: TGTGCCAGCAGCATTGATTCCCCAACGGAGCAGTTCTTC. This gives the protein CASSIDSPTEQFF.

Note on this clonotype: No conserved phenylalanine or tryptophan ends this CDR3, so it is likely a read error. This chain joins TRBV5-4 and TRBJ2-3, with 7 bases lining up with TRBD1. Germline CDR1 SGHNT, CDR2 YYREEE (reference sequence). This CDR3 comprises 15 residues. The junction had 4 bases not matched to a gene; V was cut back by 3 bases and J by 0 bases. CDR3 DNA sequence: TGTGCCAGCAGCTACGGACAGGCCAGCACAGATACGCAGTATTAT. Encoded protein: CASSYGQASTDTQYY.

By sample fraction, this clonotype is medium-sized. The V gene is TRBV18, the J gene TRBJ1-6; 8 bases fit TRBD1. Trimming cost V 1 base and J 8 bases; bases outside gene matches: 4. This CDR3 has 15 residues. CDR1 is KGHSH, CDR2 LQKENI, per germline. Written as DNA, the CDR3 is TGTGCCAGCTCACCACTAGGACAGGGAGATTCACCCCTCCACTTT. The encoded protein is CASSPLGQGDSPLHF.

This clonotype was observed many times. This chain joins TRBV7-9 and TRBJ1-1, with 11 bases identical to TRBD1. J was trimmed by 5 bases and V by 3 bases; bases with no gene match: 2. CDR1 is SEHNR and CDR2 is FQNEAQ in the germline V gene (reference sequence). This CDR3 region has 14 residues. CDR3 protein: CASSFGTGGTEAFF. Written as DNA, the CDR3 is TGTGCCAGCAGCTTTGGGACAGGGGGGACTGAAGCTTTCTTT.

This clonotype was observed at least ten times. CDR3 DNA: TGTGCCAGCTTGGACAGGGGGCTCTGGCAGCCCCAGCATTTT. Translation gives CASLDRGLWQPQHF. J is TRBJ1-5 and V is TRBV28, with 11 bases aligning to TRBD1. The CDR3 contains 14 residues. The germline CDR1 and CDR2 sequences are MDHEN and SYDVKM. J lost 7 bases, V lost 8 bases, and 7 bases had no gene match.

This clonotype is judged medium-sized. This sequence joins TRBV5-6 and TRBJ1-6; D unresolved. With 7 bases removed from V and 10 bases from J, the gap between germline ends came to 18 bases. CDR1 SGHDT and CDR2 YYEEEE come from the germline V gene. The CDR3 loop spans 14 amino acids. CDR3 amino acids: CASQTLSQRSPLHF. The CDR3 DNA reads TGTGCCAGCCAAACTCTGTCCCAGAGATCACCCCTCCACTTT.

This clonotype is labeled medium-sized. V usage is TRBV7-2 and J usage is TRBJ2-1; 9 nucleotides line up with TRBD2. The germline gives CDR1 SGHTA, CDR2 FQGNSA. Unmatched junction bases numbered 9, after V lost 1 base and J lost 5 bases. The CDR3 covers 17 residues. The CDR3 loop reads CASSLVAVSGGHNEQFF. The DNA of the CDR3 is TGTGCCAGCAGCTTAGTAGCGGTTAGCGGGGGCCACAATGAGCAGTTCTTC. The full variable domain, rest sourced from reference TRBV7-2 and TRBJ2-1, is GAGVSQSPSNKVTEKGKDVELRCDPISGHTALYWYRQSLGQGLEFLIYFQGNSAPDKSGLPSDRFSAERTGGSVSTLTIQRTQQEDSAVYLCASSLVAVSGGHNEQFFGPGTRLTVL.